Listed here are 8 T cell receptor beta chains from one sample, sequenced in a study of cytomegalovirus exposure and HLA in healthy donors (TCRdb year 2017). Library preparation employed the immunoSEQ multiplex PCR assay. The clones in this table, taken by TCRdb from immuneACCESS, are in-frame only. Not every clone is retained; where verified, under half of the shortfall comes from an unresolved V gene, and the cause of the rest is unknown. Across this sample there are under 250,000 clones, with roughly 81% seen only once. The ten largest clones capture around 1.2% of the sample. The sample consisted of PBMCs. Receptors were obtained from a woman in her 30s in good health and CMV-seronegative.

Only one count was recorded for this clone. This sequence joins TRBV15 and TRBJ2-7; TRBD1 might be the D (6 bases). Germline V CDR1 and CDR2: LNHNV, YYDKDF (reference sequence). This CDR3 has 15 residues. With 3 bases removed from V and 6 bases from J, the gap between germline ends came to 18 bases. Here the CDR3 DNA reads TGTGCCACCAGCAGGGGCGGACAGAGGAAGGCCGAGCAGTACTTC. Its translation: CATSRGGQRKAEQYF.

V gene TRBV6-5 combines with J gene TRBJ1-2; D call uncertain. V lost 8 bases and J 4 bases, leaving 11 bases between the germline ends. The CDR3 loop spans 12 amino acids. Germline CDR1 and CDR2: MNHEY and SVGAGI. The chain's CDR3 is CASLRGGYGYTF. The CDR3 DNA follows: TGTGCCAGCCTACGGGGAGGCTATGGCTACACCTTC.

This rearrangement joins TRBV27 to TRBJ1-5; tentatively, D is TRBD1 (5 bases). CDR3 length: 14 residues. CDR1 MNHEY and CDR2 SMNVEV come from the germline V gene (reference sequence). The V gene lost 3 bases and the J gene lost 7 bases, with 13 bases spanning the gap. The CDR3 loop is CASSFGRGEQPQHF. The DNA for the CDR3 is TGTGCCAGCAGTTTCGGGCGGGGCGAACAGCCCCAGCATTTT.

CDR3 bases: TGTGCCAGCACCCCCTCATCCGGGATTGGCACTGAAGCTTTCTTT. This codes for CASTPSSGIGTEAFF. This sequence joins TRBV2 and TRBJ1-1, with D unresolved. V gave up 7 bases and J gave up 4 bases, with 19 bases separating them. Germline lookup yields CDR1 SNHLY and CDR2 FYNNEI. This CDR3 is 15 amino acids long.

This clone has only a few counts. V gene TRBV30 combines with J gene TRBJ1-2, with 9 positions matching TRBD1. Germline CDR1 and CDR2: GTSNPN and SVGIG (reference sequence). The CDR3 is made up of 13 amino acids. After removal of 4 bases from V and 4 bases from J, the junction contained 4 bases not matched to a gene. The CDR3 nucleotides read TGTGCCTGGACACCGGGACAGGGCTATGGCTACACCTTC. This encodes CAWTPGQGYGYTF.

The chain uses TRBV10-3 and TRBJ2-7; 8 positions match TRBD1. This CDR3 is 14 amino acids long. Germline V lookup: CDR1 ENHRY, CDR2 SYGVKD. J gave up 2 bases and V 4 bases, and 4 bases lay outside the gene matches. CDR3: CAISVTGGAYEQYF. For the CDR3, the DNA is TGTGCCATCAGTGTAACAGGGGGTGCCTACGAGCAGTACTTC.

The chain couples TRBV11-2 to TRBJ2-7, with 10 positions matching TRBD2. This CDR3 is 15 amino acids long. V dropped 3 bases and J dropped 7; count of bases not matched to a gene: 9. Germline V gene lookup returns CDR1 SGHAT and CDR2 FQNNGV. The CDR3 sequence is CASSLSPSGSQEQYF. The CDR3 bases are TGTGCCAGCAGCTTGTCACCTAGCGGGAGTCAGGAGCAGTACTTC.

V is TRBV13 and J is TRBJ1-1; D gene uncertain. Germline V CDR1 and CDR2: PRHDT, FYEKMQ (reference sequence). This CDR3 region has 13 residues. V shed 0 bases and J shed 3 bases, with 5 bases lying between them. The CDR3 sequence is CASSLGRDTEAFF. The CDR3 DNA follows: TGTGCCAGCAGCTTAGGCCGCGACACTGAAGCTTTCTTT.